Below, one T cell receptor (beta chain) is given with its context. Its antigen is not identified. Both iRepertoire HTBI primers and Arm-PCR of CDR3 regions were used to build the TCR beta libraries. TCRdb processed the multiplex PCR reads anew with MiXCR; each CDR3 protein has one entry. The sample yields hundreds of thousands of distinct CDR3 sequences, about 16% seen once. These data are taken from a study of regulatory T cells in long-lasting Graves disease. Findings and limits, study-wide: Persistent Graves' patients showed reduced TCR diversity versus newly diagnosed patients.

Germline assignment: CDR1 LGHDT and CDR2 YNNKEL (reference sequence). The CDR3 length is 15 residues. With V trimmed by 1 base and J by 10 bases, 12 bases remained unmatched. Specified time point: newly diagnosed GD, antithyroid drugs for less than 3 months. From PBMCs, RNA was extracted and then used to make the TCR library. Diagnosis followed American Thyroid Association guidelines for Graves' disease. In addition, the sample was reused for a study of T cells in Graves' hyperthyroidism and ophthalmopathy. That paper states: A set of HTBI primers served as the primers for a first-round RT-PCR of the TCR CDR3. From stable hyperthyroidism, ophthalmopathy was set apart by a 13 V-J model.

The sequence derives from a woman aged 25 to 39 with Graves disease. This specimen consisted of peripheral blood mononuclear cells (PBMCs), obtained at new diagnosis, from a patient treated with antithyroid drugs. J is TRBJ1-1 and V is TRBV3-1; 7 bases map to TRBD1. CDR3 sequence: CASSQVRGARISAFF. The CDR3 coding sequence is TGTGCCAGCAGCCAAGTCAGGGGGGCGCGAATCTCAGCTTTCTTT.